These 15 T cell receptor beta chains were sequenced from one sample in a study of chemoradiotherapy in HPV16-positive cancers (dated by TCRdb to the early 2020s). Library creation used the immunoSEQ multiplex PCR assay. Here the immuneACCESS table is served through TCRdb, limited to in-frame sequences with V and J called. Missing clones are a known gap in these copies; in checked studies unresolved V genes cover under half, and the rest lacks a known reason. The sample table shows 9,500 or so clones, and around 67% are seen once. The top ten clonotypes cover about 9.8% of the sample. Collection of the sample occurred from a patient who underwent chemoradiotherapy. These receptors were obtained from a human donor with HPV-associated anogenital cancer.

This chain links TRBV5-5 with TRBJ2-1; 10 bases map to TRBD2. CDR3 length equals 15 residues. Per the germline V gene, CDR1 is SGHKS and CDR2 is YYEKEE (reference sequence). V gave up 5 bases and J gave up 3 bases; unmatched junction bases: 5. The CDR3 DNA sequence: TGTGCCAGCAGTTTAGCGGGAGGTCACTACAATGAGCAGTTCTTC. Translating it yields CASSLAGGHYNEQFF.

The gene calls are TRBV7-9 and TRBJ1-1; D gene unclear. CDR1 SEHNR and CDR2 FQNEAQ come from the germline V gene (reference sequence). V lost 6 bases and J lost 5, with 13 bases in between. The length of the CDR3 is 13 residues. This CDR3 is CASRHARATEAFF. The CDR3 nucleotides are TGTGCCAGCAGGCACGCTAGGGCTACTGAAGCTTTCTTT. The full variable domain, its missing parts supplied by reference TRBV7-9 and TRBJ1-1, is DTGVSQNPRHKITKRGQNVTFRCDPISEHNRLYWYRQTLGQGPEFLTYFQNEAQLEKSRLLSDRFSAERPKGSFSTLEIQRTEQGDSAMYLCASRHARATEAFFGQGTRLTVV.

The CDR3 bases are TGTGCCACCAGCAGATCGAACGTGATGCAGGGGAGAGAATATGGCTACACCTTC. Translated: CATSRSNVMQGREYGYTF. V is TRBV15 and J is TRBJ1-2; D may be TRBD1 (6 bases). Germline loops: CDR1 LNHNV, CDR2 YYDKDF (reference sequence). The CDR3 extends over 18 amino acids. With 2 bases removed from V and 5 bases from J, the gap between germline ends came to 24 bases.

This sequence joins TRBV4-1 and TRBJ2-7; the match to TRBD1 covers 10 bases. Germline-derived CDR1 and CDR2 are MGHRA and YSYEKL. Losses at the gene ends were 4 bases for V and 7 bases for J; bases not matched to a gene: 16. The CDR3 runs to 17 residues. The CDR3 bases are TGCGCCAGCAGCCCGCGTTGGGTCGGGACAGGGGTGCAGGAGCAGTACTTC. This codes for CASSPRWVGTGVQEQYF.

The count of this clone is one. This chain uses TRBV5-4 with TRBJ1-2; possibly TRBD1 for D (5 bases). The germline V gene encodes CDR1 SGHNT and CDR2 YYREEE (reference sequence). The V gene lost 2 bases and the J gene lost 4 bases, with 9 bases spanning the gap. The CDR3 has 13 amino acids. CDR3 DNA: TGTGCCAGCAGCTTAGGCAGGGTCTATGGCTACACCTTC. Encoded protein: CASSLGRVYGYTF. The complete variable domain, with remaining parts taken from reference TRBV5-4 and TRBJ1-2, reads ETGVTQSPTHLIKTRGQQVTLRCSSQSGHNTVSWYQQALGQGPQFIFQYYREEENGRGNFPPRFSGLQFPNYSSELNVNALELDDSALYLCASSLGRVYGYTFGSGTRLTVV.

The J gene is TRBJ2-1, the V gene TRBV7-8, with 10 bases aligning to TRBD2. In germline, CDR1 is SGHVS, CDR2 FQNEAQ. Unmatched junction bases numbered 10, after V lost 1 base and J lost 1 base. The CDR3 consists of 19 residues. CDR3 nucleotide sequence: TGTGCCAGCAGCTTAGTCTGGATAGCGGGAGGCTCTTCCTACAATGAGCAGTTCTTC. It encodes CASSLVWIAGGSSYNEQFF.

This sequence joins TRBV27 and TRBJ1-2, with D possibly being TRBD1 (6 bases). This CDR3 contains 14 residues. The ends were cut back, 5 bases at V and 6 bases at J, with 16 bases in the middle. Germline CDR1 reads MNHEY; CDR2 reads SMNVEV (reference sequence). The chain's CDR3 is CASSPYREIHGYTF. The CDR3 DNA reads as TGTGCCAGCAGTCCGTACAGGGAAATCCATGGCTACACCTTC.

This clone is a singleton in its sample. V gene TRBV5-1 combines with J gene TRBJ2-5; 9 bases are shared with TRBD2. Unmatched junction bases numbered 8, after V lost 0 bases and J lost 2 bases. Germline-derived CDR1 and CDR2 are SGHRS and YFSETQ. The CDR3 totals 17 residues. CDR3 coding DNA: TGCGCCAGCAGCTTGGGACTGATTAGCGGGGGACAAGAGACCCAGTACTTC. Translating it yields CASSLGLISGGQETQYF.

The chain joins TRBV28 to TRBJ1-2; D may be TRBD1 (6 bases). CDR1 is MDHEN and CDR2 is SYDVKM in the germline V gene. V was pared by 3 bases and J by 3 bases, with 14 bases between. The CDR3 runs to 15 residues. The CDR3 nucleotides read TGTGCCAGCAGTTTTATCGGACAGAGACACTATGGCTACACCTTC. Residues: CASSFIGQRHYGYTF.

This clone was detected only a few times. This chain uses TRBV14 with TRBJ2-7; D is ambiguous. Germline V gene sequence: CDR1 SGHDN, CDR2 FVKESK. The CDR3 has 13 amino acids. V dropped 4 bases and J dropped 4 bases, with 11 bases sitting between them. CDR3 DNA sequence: TGTGCCAGCAGCCGAGCGCAGATTTACGAGCAGTACTTC. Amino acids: CASSRAQIYEQYF.

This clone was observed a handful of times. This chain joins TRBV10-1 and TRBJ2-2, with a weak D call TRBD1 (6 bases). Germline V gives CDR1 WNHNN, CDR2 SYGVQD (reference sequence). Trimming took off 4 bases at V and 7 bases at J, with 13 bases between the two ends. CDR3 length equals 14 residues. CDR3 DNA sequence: TGCGCCAGCAGTGGTAACAGGGTTGGCGGGGAGCTGTTTTTT. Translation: CASSGNRVGGELFF.

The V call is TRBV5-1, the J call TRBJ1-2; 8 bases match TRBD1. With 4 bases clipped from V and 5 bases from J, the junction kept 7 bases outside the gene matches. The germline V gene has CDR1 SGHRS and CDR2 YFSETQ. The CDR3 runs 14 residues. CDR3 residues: CASSEAGGRYGYTF. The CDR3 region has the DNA TGCGCCAGCAGCGAGGCAGGGGGCAGATATGGCTACACCTTC.

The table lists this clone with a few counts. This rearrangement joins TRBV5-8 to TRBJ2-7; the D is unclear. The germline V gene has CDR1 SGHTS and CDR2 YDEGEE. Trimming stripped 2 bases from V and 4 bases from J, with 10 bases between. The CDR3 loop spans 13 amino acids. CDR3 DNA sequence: TGTGCCAGCAGCTTCGGCGATAGATACGAGCAGTACTTC. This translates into CASSFGDRYEQYF. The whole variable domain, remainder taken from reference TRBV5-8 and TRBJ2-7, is EAGVTQSPTHLIKTRGQQATLRCSPISGHTSVYWYQQALGLGLQFLLWYDEGEERNRGNFPPRFSGRQFPNYSSELNVNALELEDSALYLCASSFGDRYEQYFGPGTRLTVT.

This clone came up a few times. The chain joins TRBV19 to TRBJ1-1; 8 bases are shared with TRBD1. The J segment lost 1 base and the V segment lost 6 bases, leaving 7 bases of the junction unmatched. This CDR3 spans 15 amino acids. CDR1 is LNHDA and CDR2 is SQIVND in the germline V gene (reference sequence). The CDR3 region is CASRKTTGANTEAFF. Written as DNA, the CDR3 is TGTGCCAGTAGAAAAACGACAGGGGCGAACACTGAAGCTTTCTTT.

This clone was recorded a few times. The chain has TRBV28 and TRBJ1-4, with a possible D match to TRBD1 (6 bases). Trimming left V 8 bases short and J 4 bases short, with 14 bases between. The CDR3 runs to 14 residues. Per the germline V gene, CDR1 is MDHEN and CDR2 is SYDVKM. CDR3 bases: TGTGCCAGCTACCAAGGGGGGTTTAATGAAAAACTGTTTTTT. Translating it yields CASYQGGFNEKLFF.